Given below is one T cell receptor beta chain in context. Unique molecular identifiers were used in preparing the TCRbeta library. TCRdb re-analysed the PCR reads in MiXCR, keeping a single row per CDR3 protein. Among about 980,000 distinct CDR3 sequences listed, roughly 29% were seen once. V trimming: 5 bases; J trimming: 1 base; junction bases outside the gene matches: 4. This CDR3 has 15 residues. Germline CDR1 and CDR2: LGHNA and YNFKEQ. These data come from a study of T-cell reconstitution after alpha-beta-depleted transplantation in children. The origin of this receptor is a boy under two years old who had a stem cell transplant for SCID, so the T cells may come from the graft donor. This specimen was PBMCs, mostly from graft donor cells, taken 360 days after TCRalphabeta/CD19-depleted stem cell transplant. The J gene is TRBJ1-5, the V gene TRBV4-2; 8 bases fit TRBD1. This CDR3 is CASSERDRSNQPQHF. The DNA for the CDR3 is TGTGCCAGCAGCGAACGGGACAGGAGCAATCAGCCCCAGCATTTT.